This TCR beta chain was captured by sequencing in a study of cytomegalovirus exposure and HLA in healthy donors. Profiled with immunoSEQ multiplex PCR; TCRdb holds only in-frame clones, not every one. The profile shows about 160,000 clones, around nine tenths of them singletons. V lost 6 bases and J lost 1; bases outside the gene matches: 7. This CDR3 comprises 16 residues. CDR1 is SNHLY, CDR2 FYNNEI, per germline. General study points: As confirmed in vitro, three CMV-associated chains were specific for CMV antigens. Most TCR sequences showed up rarely, but some public TCRs showed up in many donors. High specificity and sensitivity for cytomegalovirus status were reported for the classifier.

Comments on this clone: What it binds is unknown.

The sequenced sample was PBMCs. The chain joins TRBV2 to TRBJ1-2; 11 bases align to TRBD1. The sequence was collected from a woman in her late teens or twenties in good health and CMV-seropositive. CDR3 nucleotides: TGTGCCAGCAGGGACAGGGGGCCTATCTTTAACTATGGCTACACCTTC. Protein product: CASRDRGPIFNYGYTF.